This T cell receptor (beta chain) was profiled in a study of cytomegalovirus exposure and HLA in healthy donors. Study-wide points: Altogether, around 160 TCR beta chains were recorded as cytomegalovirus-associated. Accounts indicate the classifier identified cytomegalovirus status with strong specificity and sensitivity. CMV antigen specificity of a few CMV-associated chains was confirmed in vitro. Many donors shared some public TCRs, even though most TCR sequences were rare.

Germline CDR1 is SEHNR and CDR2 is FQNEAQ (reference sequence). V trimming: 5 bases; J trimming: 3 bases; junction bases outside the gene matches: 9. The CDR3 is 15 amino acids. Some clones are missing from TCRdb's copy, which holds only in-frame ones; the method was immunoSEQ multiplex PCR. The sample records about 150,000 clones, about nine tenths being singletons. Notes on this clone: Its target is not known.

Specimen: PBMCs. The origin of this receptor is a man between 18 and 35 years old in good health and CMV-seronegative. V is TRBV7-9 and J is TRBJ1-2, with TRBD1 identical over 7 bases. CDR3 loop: CASSHSPGGYYGYTF. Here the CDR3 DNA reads TGTGCCAGCAGCCACAGTCCAGGGGGGTACTATGGCTACACCTTC.